This T cell receptor (beta chain) was captured by sequencing in a study of pediatric ulcerative colitis. One to two pinch biopsies were taken from the rectum during colonoscopy. This CDR3 has 12 amino acids. The V end lost 0 bases, the J end lost 4 bases, and 4 bases lay between the germline ends. Germline V gene data show CDR1 as ENHRY and CDR2 as SYGVKD. This table comes from immunoSEQ multiplex PCR, and its TCRdb copy is limited to in-frame clones, with some not included. Among about 11,000 clones, roughly four fifths were seen once, and the ten largest hold about 3.8%. The source is a girl between 10 and 17 years old who was a control in a study of pediatric ulcerative colitis. The chain links TRBV10-3 to TRBJ2-7; D not resolved. Source material: gut tissue. The CDR3: CAISESGYEQYF. In DNA, the CDR3 is TGTGCCATCAGTGAGTCAGGGTACGAGCAGTACTTC.